Following are 28 T cell receptor beta chains from one sample sequenced in a study of T cells after yellow fever vaccination. Each CDR3 protein is one row after TCRdb ran MiXCR on the 5' RACE reads. The sample carries 45,000 to 60,000 distinct CDR3 sequences, about 5.6% recorded once. The sample was PBMCs, either bulk or a sorted T-cell subset (CD4+, CD8+, memory, or dextramer-sorted; not recorded which), taken on the day of the yellow fever booster vaccination. These receptors originate from a man aged 18 to 30 who received the YFV17D yellow fever vaccine.

The table lists this clonotype with a few counts. This chain links TRBV7-9 with TRBJ1-5; tentative D call: TRBD1 (6 bases). This CDR3 region has 14 residues. The germline V and J ends were trimmed by 3 bases and 3 bases, with 9 bases remaining between them. Per the germline V gene, CDR1 is SEHNR and CDR2 is FQNEAQ (reference sequence). DNA of the CDR3: TGTGCCAGCAGCTTCACAGGGTCCAATCAGCCCCAGCATTTT. It encodes CASSFTGSNQPQHF.

At least ten counts were recorded for this clonotype. This sequence joins TRBV5-1 and TRBJ2-7; 8 bases match TRBD1. Trimming removed 0 bases from V and 4 bases from J; junction bases left unmatched: 6. The CDR3 covers 15 residues. From germline, CDR1 is SGHRS and CDR2 YFSETQ. CDR3 region: CASSLEARGRYEQYF. The CDR3 nucleotides are TGCGCCAGCAGCTTGGAAGCCAGGGGGCGGTACGAGCAGTACTTC.

This clonotype was picked up many times. The V and J genes are TRBV5-5 and TRBJ2-1; possible D gene TRBD1, 5 bases. Germline CDR1 reads SGHKS; CDR2 reads YYEKEE (reference sequence). The ends were cut back, 6 bases at V and 3 bases at J, with 10 bases in the middle. The CDR3 runs 13 residues. In nucleotides, the CDR3 is TGTGCCAGCACCCCCAGGGACTACAATGAGCAGTTCTTC. This translates into CASTPRDYNEQFF.

This clonotype was observed many times. This chain links TRBV6-2 or TRBV6-3 with TRBJ2-5, with D possibly being TRBD1 (6 bases). Germline loops: CDR1 MNHEY, CDR2 SVGEGT. Trimming stripped 10 bases from V and 2 bases from J, with 11 bases between. The CDR3 sequence is 12 residues long. This CDR3 reads CATTDSQETQYF. DNA for the CDR3: TGTGCCACCACGGACAGTCAAGAGACCCAGTACTTC.

The chain uses TRBV5-1 and TRBJ1-1, with D uncertain. The CDR3 contains 11 residues. Trimming shortened V by 0 bases and J by 9 bases, and 6 bases separated the two germline ends. CDR1 is SGHRS and CDR2 is YFSETQ in the germline V gene. CDR3 coding DNA: TGCGCCAGCAGCTTGGGGGGAAAAGCTTTCTTT. Its protein product is CASSLGGKAFF.

This clonotype appeared many times. This sequence joins TRBV7-2 and TRBJ2-5; 9 bases agree with TRBD2. V shed 5 bases and J 5 bases; nucleotides not matched to a gene: 9. Germline V gene lookup returns CDR1 SGHTA and CDR2 FQGNSA. The CDR3 has 15 amino acids. This CDR3 is CASSRRWAGGETQYF. The CDR3 DNA follows: TGTGCCAGCAGCAGACGATGGGCGGGGGGGGAGACCCAGTACTTC.

This clonotype was counted ten times or more. The chain is built from TRBV5-5 and TRBJ1-1, with a tentative D call TRBD1 (5 bases). The V and J ends lost 3 bases and 12 bases respectively, with 15 bases between them. CDR1 is SGHKS and CDR2 is YYEKEE in the germline V gene (reference sequence). This CDR3 has 12 amino acids. CDR3 DNA: TGTGCCAGCAGCTCCTGGACGGGGGAGCCTTTCTTT. Amino acids: CASSSWTGEPFF.

This clonotype was picked up many times. The chain couples TRBV4-3 to TRBJ2-1, with 8 bases aligning to TRBD2. V lost 4 bases, J lost 7 bases, and 6 bases stayed unmatched. Germline V CDR1 and CDR2: LGHNA, YSLEER. This CDR3 is 14 amino acids long. The CDR3 bases are TGCGCCAGCAGCCTCCGGGGGGGCCAAAATGAGCAGTTCTTC. It translates to CASSLRGGQNEQFF.

This clonotype occurred once. V is TRBV27 and J is TRBJ1-2; tentative D call: TRBD1 (5 bases). The germline V gene encodes CDR1 MNHEY and CDR2 SMNVEV (reference sequence). The CDR3 has 13 amino acids. The ends were cut back, 5 bases at V and 0 bases at J, with 7 bases in the middle. DNA for the CDR3: TGTGCCAGCAGTATGACAGCTAACTATGGCTACACCTTC. This translates into CASSMTANYGYTF.

This clonotype was picked up a small number of times. The V and J genes are TRBV5-4 and TRBJ2-5; D ambiguous. V lost 9 bases and J lost 10, with 16 bases in between. CDR1 is SGHNT, CDR2 YYREEE, per germline (reference sequence). This CDR3 contains 11 residues. The CDR3, as DNA: TGTGCCACCAAAACAGACCGAGTCCAGTACTTC. Its translation is CATKTDRVQYF.

This clonotype occurred a few times. This chain joins TRBV4-1 and TRBJ2-3, with TRBD1 as a possible D gene (5 bases). The CDR3 is made up of 12 amino acids. Germline V gene sequence: CDR1 MGHRA, CDR2 YSYEKL. With 5 bases removed from V and 4 bases from J, the gap between germline ends came to 7 bases. CDR3 loop: CASSGQADTQYF. The CDR3 bases are TGCGCCAGCAGCGGACAAGCAGATACGCAGTATTTT.

The V gene is TRBV7-8, the J gene TRBJ1-4; D might be TRBD1 (5 bases). The germline gives CDR1 SGHVS, CDR2 FQNEAQ. The CDR3 is 15 residues long. V was shortened by 0 bases and J by 8 bases, with 13 bases between the two germline ends. The CDR3 sequence: CASSLAGGGSEKLFF. In nucleotides, the CDR3 is TGTGCCAGCAGCTTAGCGGGGGGAGGGTCCGAAAAACTGTTTTTT.

This clonotype was observed at least ten times. This rearrangement joins TRBV2 to TRBJ1-6; D is unclear. This CDR3 region has 14 residues. Germline V gene data show CDR1 as SNHLY and CDR2 as FYNNEI. V lost 8 bases, J lost 0 bases, and 8 bases lay in between. The CDR3 nucleotides read TGTGCCAGCTCCAGAAGCTCCTATAATTCACCCCTCCACTTT. It is translated as CASSRSSYNSPLHF. The whole variable domain, filled in from reference TRBV2 and TRBJ1-6, reads EPEVTQTPSHQVTQMGQEVILRCVPISNHLYFYWYRQILGQKVEFLVSFYNNEISEKSEIFDDQFSVERPDGSNFTLKIRSTKLEDSAMYFCASSRSSYNSPLHFGNGTRLTVT.

This clonotype showed up just a few times. The rearrangement uses TRBV10-3 and TRBJ1-5; D unclear. In germline, CDR1 is ENHRY, CDR2 SYGVKD. The CDR3 totals 16 residues. Trimming shortened V by 4 bases and J by 5 bases, and 18 bases separated the two germline ends. This CDR3 is CAISALLTRSYQPQHF. CDR3 DNA sequence: TGTGCCATCAGTGCACTCCTCACCAGGTCCTATCAGCCCCAGCATTTT.

V gene TRBV6-2 or TRBV6-3 combines with J gene TRBJ1-1; perhaps TRBD1 as D (6 bases). Germline CDR1 is MNHEY and CDR2 is SVGEGT. This CDR3 spans 15 amino acids. V dropped 2 bases and J dropped 4 bases, with 14 bases sitting between them. Here the CDR3 DNA reads TGTGCCAGCAGTTACCTCGGGACATCGGGCACTGAAGCTTTCTTT. This codes for CASSYLGTSGTEAFF.

This clonotype has at least ten counts. V gene TRBV4-1 combines with J gene TRBJ2-3; tentative D call: TRBD2 (7 bases). The CDR3 totals 16 residues. Germline V gives CDR1 MGHRA, CDR2 YSYEKL. V lost 1 base and J 6 bases, leaving 17 bases between the germline ends. DNA for the CDR3: TGCGCCAGCAGCCAAGGTCGGGGGGCCAGCCCCGATACGCAGTATTTT. Translated: CASSQGRGASPDTQYF.

This clonotype was detected many times. The J gene is TRBJ1-1, the V gene TRBV4-1; 8 bases are shared with TRBD1. CDR1 and CDR2 (germline): MGHRA, YSYEKL. This CDR3 contains 14 residues. J was trimmed by 5 bases and V by 2 bases; bases with no gene match: 4. CDR3 sequence reads: CASSQTGGWTEAFF. Here the CDR3 DNA reads TGCGCCAGCAGCCAAACAGGGGGTTGGACTGAAGCTTTCTTT.

This clonotype occurred many times. This chain connects TRBV5-1 to TRBJ1-1, with 7 nucleotides matching TRBD1. Germline V gene lookup returns CDR1 SGHRS and CDR2 YFSETQ. J was trimmed by 0 bases and V by 4 bases; bases with no gene match: 3. The CDR3 is made up of 14 amino acids. CDR3 amino acids: CASSEGQVNTEAFF. The CDR3 DNA reads TGCGCCAGCAGCGAAGGACAGGTGAACACTGAAGCTTTCTTT.

This clonotype was found many times. The chain carries TRBV29-1 and TRBJ2-5; D tentatively fits TRBD1 or TRBD2 (5 bases each). Deletions cut 6 bases from V and 4 bases from J, with 18 bases between. CDR3 size: 14 residues. The germline CDR1 and CDR2 sequences are SQVTM and ANQGSEA. DNA for the CDR3: TGCAGCGTCCACCCGACGGGGCATGGAGAGACCCAGTACTTC. Translation: CSVHPTGHGETQYF.

Only a few counts were recorded for this clonotype. The chain joins TRBV5-5 to TRBJ1-4, with TRBD1 as a possible D gene (5 bases). V was pared by 7 bases and J by 7 bases, with 17 bases between. This CDR3 is 14 amino acids long. Germline V gene data show CDR1 as SGHKS and CDR2 as YYEKEE (reference sequence). The CDR3 nucleotides read TGTGCCAGCTTCCCGAGCACAGGTTCTGAAAAACTGTTTTTT. Protein: CASFPSTGSEKLFF.

This clonotype appeared many times. The rearrangement uses TRBV6-1 and TRBJ1-1; no definite D call. With 8 bases removed from V and 1 base from J, the gap between germline ends came to 17 bases. Germline lookup yields CDR1 MNHNS and CDR2 SASEGT. The CDR3 runs 15 residues. The CDR3 loop is CASLVIGLPNTEAFF. CDR3 nucleotide sequence: TGTGCCAGCCTGGTAATTGGGCTACCGAACACTGAAGCTTTCTTT.

There are many counts of this clonotype. The rearrangement joins TRBV29-1 to TRBJ2-7; TRBD1 aligns across 10 bases. After removal of 6 bases from V and 4 bases from J, the junction contained 6 bases not matched to a gene. Germline CDR1 is SQVTM and CDR2 is ANQGSEA. This CDR3 spans 13 amino acids. The CDR3 spells CSVRDRGVYEQYF. In DNA, the CDR3 is TGCAGCGTGAGGGACAGGGGTGTATACGAGCAGTACTTC.

The chain uses TRBV4-1 and TRBJ2-7; no clear D gene. Germline loops: CDR1 MGHRA, CDR2 YSYEKL. The V end lost 1 base, the J end lost 3 bases, and 13 bases lay between the germline ends. This CDR3 has 15 amino acids. The CDR3 spells CASSQGVRGIYEQYV. The CDR3 nucleotides read TGCGCCAGCAGCCAAGGGGTCAGAGGAATCTACGAGCAGTACGTC.

The sample holds many counts of this clonotype. This rearrangement joins TRBV12-3 or TRBV12-4 to TRBJ2-3, with 11 bases fitting TRBD2. J was trimmed by 0 bases and V by 3 bases; bases with no gene match: 5. The CDR3 is made up of 17 amino acids. The CDR3 nucleotides are TGTGCCAGCAGTTTGGGACTAGCGGCGGCTAGCACAGATACGCAGTATTTT. It is translated as CASSLGLAAASTDTQYF.

This clonotype was observed many times. V is TRBV7-9 and J is TRBJ2-5, with D hard to call. The CDR3 has 14 residues. CDR1 is SEHNR, CDR2 FQNEAQ, per germline (reference sequence). Trimming shortened V by 2 bases and J by 5 bases, and 12 bases separated the two germline ends. The CDR3 region has the DNA TGTGCCAGCAGCTTACCCGTGGGCTGGGAGACCCAGTACTTC. It codes for CASSLPVGWETQYF.

This clonotype came up a few times. This chain connects TRBV27 to TRBJ2-3; TRBD2 matches at 10 bases. The CDR3 covers 17 residues. In germline, CDR1 is MNHEY, CDR2 SMNVEV (reference sequence). V was clipped by 3 bases and J by 3 bases; unmatched bases: 9. CDR3 DNA sequence: TGTGCCAGCAGTTTGTTGCCAGCGGGGGGGTGGACAGATACGCAGTATTTT. Its translation is CASSLLPAGGWTDTQYF.

This clonotype was seen ten or more times. This chain joins TRBV6-5 and TRBJ2-5, with 8 bases fitting TRBD1. J was trimmed by 3 bases and V by 0 bases; bases with no gene match: 3. Germline CDR1 reads MNHEY; CDR2 reads SVGAGI. The CDR3 extends over 15 amino acids. This chain's CDR3 is CASSYSTGAEETQYF. The CDR3 DNA is TGTGCCAGCAGTTACTCGACAGGGGCGGAAGAGACCCAGTACTTC.

The chain links TRBV7-9 to TRBJ2-3, with 10 positions matching TRBD2. The CDR3 covers 16 residues. After removal of 4 bases from V and 0 bases from J, the junction contained 4 bases not matched to a gene. Germline V gives CDR1 SEHNR, CDR2 FQNEAQ (reference sequence). The CDR3 DNA reads as TGTGCCAGCAGCTACCTACTAGCGGGGAGCACAGATACGCAGTATTTT. Translation gives CASSYLLAGSTDTQYF.